These T cell receptor beta chains were read from a single sample in a study of blood T cell repertoires in COVID-19. TCRdb's copy holds only in-frame clones and misses some; the assay was immunoSEQ multiplex PCR. The sample has under 150,000 clones, 85% to 90% seen once. Sequencing input: peripheral blood. These receptors came from a man aged 45-65 years with active COVID-19. Each CDR3 is given with its conserved first and last residue. D genes are given only for firm matches.

CDR3 | DNA | J | V | D
CASSIGLAGRETQYF | TGTGCCAGTAGTATAGGGCTAGCGGGGAGGGAGACCCAGTACTTC | TRBJ2-5 | TRBV19 | TRBD2
CASSPRGGYGYTF | TGCGCCAGCAGCCCCCGGGGGGGTTATGGCTACACCTTC | TRBJ1-2 | TRBV4-1 | .
CASSAQGLVRSAGELFF | TGTGCCAGCAGTGCCCAAGGACTAGTAAGGAGCGCCGGGGAGCTGTTTTTT | TRBJ2-2 | TRBV25-1 | TRBD2
CASSQEGAATSSYNEQFF | TGTGCCAGCAGCCAAGAGGGGGCGGCCACGAGCTCCTACAATGAGCAGTTCTTC | TRBJ2-1 | TRBV4-2 | .
CASSKGKQGIMTPLHF | TGTGCCAGCAGCAAAGGTAAACAGGGGATAATGACACCCCTCCACTTT | TRBJ1-6 | TRBV21-1 | .
CASSLKGPLETQYF | TGTGCCAGCAGCTTAAAGGGGCCGTTAGAGACCCAGTACTTC | TRBJ2-5 | TRBV7-3 | .
CASSVGSRGTGELFF | TGTGCCAGCAGCGTAGGTAGCCGTGGTACCGGGGAGCTGTTTTTT | TRBJ2-2 | TRBV9 | .
CASSIQGPAGNSPLHF | TGTGCCAGTAGTATACAGGGCCCGGCGGGGAATTCACCCCTCCACTTT | TRBJ1-6 | TRBV19 | .
CASSQDIAPGELYEQYF | TGTGCCAGCAGCCAAGATATAGCCCCGGGAGAGCTATACGAGCAGTACTTC | TRBJ2-7 | TRBV4-2 | .
CASSLSRGSYNEQFF | TGTGCCAGCAGCTTATCCAGGGGAAGCTACAATGAGCAGTTCTTC | TRBJ2-1 | TRBV11-3 | .
CASRRRTLQGIYNEQFF | TGTGCCAGTAGGAGAAGGACCTTGCAGGGGATTTACAATGAGCAGTTCTTC | TRBJ2-1 | TRBV19 | .
CASSGGTGGADTEAFF | TGTGCCAGCAGCGGGGGGACAGGGGGCGCGGACACTGAAGCTTTCTTT | TRBJ1-1 | TRBV9 | TRBD1
CATSLAGEETQYF | TGTGCCACCAGTTTGGCAGGGGAAGAGACCCAGTACTTC | TRBJ2-5 | TRBV24-1 | .
CASSPRGATYNEQFF | TGTGCCAGCAGCCCTCGGGGGGCCACCTACAATGAGCAGTTCTTC | TRBJ2-1 | TRBV7-8 | .
CASISMAGGNEQYF | TGTGCCAGCATTAGTATGGCAGGGGGCAACGAGCAGTACTTC | TRBJ2-7 | TRBV2 | TRBD1